This entry describes one TCR beta chain. As originally analysed: Estimated nucleated cell counts came from reference gene primer amplification. Measured with immunoSEQ multiplex PCR; TCRdb has only the in-frame clones, and not every one. From that table come the V and J calls and clone size; the DNA was used to work out D and trimming. This table holds around 300,000 clones, 86% found once. J was trimmed by 9 bases and V by 6 bases; bases with no gene match: 10. The V gene's germline CDR1 is KGHSH and CDR2 LQKENI. This CDR3 is built from 14 residues. These data originate in a study of blood T cell repertoires in COVID-19. Study-level information: The samples span acute and convalescent COVID-19 from the United States, Italy and Spain. PBMCs, B-cell-depleted T cells, or T cells provided the cDNA or gDNA that made up the material.

Recruited during active infection, patients (from Seattle) were subsequently followed longitudinally. This clonotype was obtained from an older woman with COVID-19, enrolled during active disease. The sequencing input was peripheral blood. This chain links TRBV18 with TRBJ2-1, with 8 bases fitting TRBD2. CDR3: CASSPGLVEGEQFF. The DNA for the CDR3 is TGTGCCAGCTCTCCGGGACTAGTGGAGGGTGAGCAGTTCTTC.